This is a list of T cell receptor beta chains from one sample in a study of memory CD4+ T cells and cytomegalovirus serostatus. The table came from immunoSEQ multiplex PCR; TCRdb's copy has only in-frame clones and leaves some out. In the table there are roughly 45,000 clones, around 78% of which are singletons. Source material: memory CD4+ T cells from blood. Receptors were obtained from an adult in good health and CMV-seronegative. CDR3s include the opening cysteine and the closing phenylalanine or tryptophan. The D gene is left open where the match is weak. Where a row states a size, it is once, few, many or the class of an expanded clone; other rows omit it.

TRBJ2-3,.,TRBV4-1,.,CASSQTATDTQYF,TGCGCCAGCAGCCAAACGGCGACAGATACGCAGTATTTT
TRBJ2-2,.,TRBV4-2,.,CASSQGSGGGGLTGELFF,TGTGCCAGCAGCCAAGGAAGCGGAGGGGGGGGCTTAACCGGGGAGCTGTTTTTT
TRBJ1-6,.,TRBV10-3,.,CAISDGRRLNSPLHF,TGTGCCATCAGTGACGGGAGACGCTTGAATTCACCCCTCCACTTT
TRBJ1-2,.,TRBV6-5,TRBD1,CASSSRLTGIGYGYTF,TGTGCCAGCAGTTCCCGTTTGACAGGGATCGGCTATGGCTACACCTTC
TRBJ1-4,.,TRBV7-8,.,CASSSETGYEKLFF,TGTGCCAGCAGCTCGGAAACAGGGTACGAAAAACTGTTTTTT
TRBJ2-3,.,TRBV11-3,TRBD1,CASSLRTGTTSTDTQYF,TGTGCCAGCAGCCTAAGGACAGGGACCACTAGCACAGATACGCAGTATTTT
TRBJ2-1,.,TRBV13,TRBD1,CASSLGDRGLGNEQFF,TGTGCCAGCAGCTTAGGAGACAGGGGGCTGGGCAATGAGCAGTTCTTC
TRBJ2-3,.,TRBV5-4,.,CASSQTGSDTQYF,TGTGCCAGCAGCCAAACAGGGTCAGATACGCAGTATTTT
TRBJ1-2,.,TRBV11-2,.,CASSSLRGPNYGYTF,TGTGCCAGCAGTTCTTTAAGGGGTCCTAACTATGGCTACACCTTC
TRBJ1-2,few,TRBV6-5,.,CASRGWGIDGYTF,TGTGCCAGCAGGGGATGGGGAATCGATGGCTACACCTTC
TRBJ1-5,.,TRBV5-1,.,CASSLGRNQPQHF,TGCGCCAGCAGCTTGGGCCGCAATCAGCCCCAGCATTTT
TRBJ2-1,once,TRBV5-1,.,CASRQGGHNEQFF,TGCGCCAGCAGACAGGGGGGGCACAATGAGCAGTTCTTC
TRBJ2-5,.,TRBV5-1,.,CASSTLGGFQETQYF,TGCGCCAGCAGCACGTTGGGGGGATTCCAAGAGACCCAGTACTTC
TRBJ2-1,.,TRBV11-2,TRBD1,CASSYRDRTYNEQFF,TGTGCCAGCAGCTATCGGGACAGGACCTACAATGAGCAGTTCTTC
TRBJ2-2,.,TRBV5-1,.,CASSLADRNTGELFF,TGCGCCAGCAGCTTGGCCGACAGGAACACCGGGGAGCTGTTTTTT
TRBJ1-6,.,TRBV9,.,CASSVEDLNSPLHF,TGTGCCAGCAGCGTAGAGGACCTTAATTCACCCCTCCACTTT
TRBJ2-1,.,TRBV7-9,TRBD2,CASSHTGSSGGYNEQFF,TGTGCCAGCAGCCACACCGGTAGTAGCGGGGGCTACAATGAGCAGTTCTTC
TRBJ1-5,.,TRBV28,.,CASRPQGNHQPQHF,TGTGCCAGCAGGCCACAGGGAAATCATCAGCCCCAGCATTTT
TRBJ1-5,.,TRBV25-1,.,CASSEWGASQPQHF,TGTGCCAGCAGTGAATGGGGGGCCAGCCAGCCCCAGCATTTT
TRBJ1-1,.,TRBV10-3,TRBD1,CAISSGGERNTEAFF,TGTGCCATCAGCTCAGGGGGAGAACGGAACACTGAAGCTTTCTTT
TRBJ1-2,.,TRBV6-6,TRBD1,CASSAKQGSGGYTF,TGTGCCAGCAGTGCTAAACAGGGGTCGGGTGGCTACACCTTC
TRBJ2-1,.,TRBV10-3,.,CAISGGDEGLWKFF,TGTGCCATCAGTGGGGGAGATGAGGGACTCTGGAAGTTCTTC
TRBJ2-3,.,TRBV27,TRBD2,CASSPRRGGGADTQYF,TGTGCCAGCAGTCCCCGGCGCGGGGGAGGAGCAGATACGCAGTATTTT
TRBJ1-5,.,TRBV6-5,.,CASRKQGSGNQPQHF,TGTGCCAGCAGAAAACAGGGTTCGGGCAATCAGCCCCAGCATTTT
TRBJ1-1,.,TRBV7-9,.,CASSLYAEAFF,TGTGCCAGCAGCTTATACGCTGAAGCTTTCTTT
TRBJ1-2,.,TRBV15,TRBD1,CATSKGAGGAYGYTF,TGTGCCACCAGCAAGGGGGCCGGCGGCGCCTATGGCTACACCTTC
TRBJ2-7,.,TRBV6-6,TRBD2,CASSLAGGPNEQYF,TGTGCCAGCAGTTTAGCGGGGGGGCCAAACGAGCAGTACTTC